The clone carrying this T cell receptor (beta chain) was observed a few times. The antigen remains unidentified. The data were taken from a study of regulatory T cells in long-lasting Graves disease. Findings of the study overall: Researchers reported studying only peripheral blood, not thyroid tissue.

Documented time point: persistent/refractory GD, antithyroid drugs over 5 years with positive TRAb. There was RNA extracted from PBMCs, and the TCR library was made from it. A blood draw put roughly 10 milliliters of peripheral blood into EDTA tubes. CDR1 GTSNPN and CDR2 SVGIG come from the germline V gene (reference sequence). The CDR3 contains 13 residues. Trimming left V 3 bases short and J 5 bases short, with 13 bases between. Relying on iRepertoire HTBI primers and Arm-PCR of CDR3 regions, the team built TCR beta libraries. TCRdb fed the multiplex PCR reads into MiXCR, producing one record per CDR3 protein. Among 700,000 or so distinct CDR3 sequences listed, 25% to 35% were seen once.

The rearrangement uses TRBV30 and TRBJ2-5; possibly TRBD1 or TRBD2 for D (5 bases each). The clonotype originates from a female donor with Graves disease. Here the sequenced sample was peripheral blood mononuclear cells (PBMCs), taken when the disease was refractory, from a patient treated with antithyroid drugs. In DNA form, the CDR3 reads TGTGCCTGGAGCTATGGGGGAACGGAGACCCAGTACTTC. Translation: CAWSYGGTETQYF. Complete variable domain (other parts from reference TRBV30 and TRBJ2-5): SQTIHQWPATLVQPVGSPLSLECTVEGTSNPNLYWYRQAAGRGLQLLFYSVGIGQISSEVPQNLSASRPQDRQFILSSKKLLLSDSGFYLCAWSYGGTETQYFGPGTRLLVL.